What follows are 24 T cell receptor beta chains derived from one specimen sequenced in a study of regulatory T cells in long-lasting Graves disease. Time point reported: newly diagnosed GD, antithyroid drugs for less than 3 months. PBMC-extracted RNA yielded the TCR library. Arm-PCR of CDR3 regions with iRepertoire HTBI primers generated TCR beta libraries. MiXCR, run by TCRdb on the multiplex PCR reads, gives a single entry per CDR3 protein. The data hold about 520,000 distinct CDR3 sequences, with around 12% observed a single time. The data were also submitted as part of a second study, on T cells in Graves' hyperthyroidism and ophthalmopathy.

The input for sequencing was peripheral blood mononuclear cells (PBMCs), taken at new diagnosis, from a patient treated with antithyroid drugs. The receptors originated from a woman aged 25 to 39 with Graves disease.

In this sample, this clonotype turned up many times. This chain's CDR3 is CASSLDRGRNGYTF. The CDR3 DNA sequence: TGTGCCAGCAGCTTAGACAGGGGGCGAAATGGCTACACCTTC. The J gene is TRBJ1-2, the V gene TRBV11-2; 8 positions match TRBD1. V gave up 0 bases and J gave up 6 bases; unmatched junction bases: 3. The CDR3 is 14 amino acids. The germline V gene has CDR1 SGHAT and CDR2 FQNNGV.

This clonotype was seen more than once but under ten times. The CDR3 sequence is CASSISGTAYGYTF. The CDR3 bases are TGTGCCAGTAGTATCTCCGGGACAGCCTATGGCTACACCTTC. V and J are TRBV19 and TRBJ1-2; 7 positions match TRBD1. Trimming cost V 3 bases and J 4 bases; bases outside gene matches: 5. The germline gives CDR1 LNHDA, CDR2 SQIVND (reference sequence). This CDR3 is built from 14 residues.

This clonotype was seen a few times. The chain is built from TRBV24-1 and TRBJ2-3, with TRBD1 identical over 11 bases. V lost 2 bases, J lost 6 bases, and 6 bases stayed unmatched. Germline V gene lookup returns CDR1 KGHDR and CDR2 SFDVKD. This CDR3 is built from 16 residues. The CDR3 is CATSDWGQGVADTQYF. In nucleotides, the CDR3 is TGTGCCACCAGTGATTGGGGACAGGGGGTTGCGGATACGCAGTATTTT.

This clonotype was seen many times. The chain recombines TRBV11-2 with TRBJ2-1; 7 nucleotides line up with TRBD1. This CDR3 is 15 amino acids long. V lost 3 bases, J lost 4 bases, and 6 bases stayed unmatched. The germline gives CDR1 SGHAT, CDR2 FQNNGV. CDR3 residues: CASSFIQGRYNEQFF. The CDR3 DNA sequence: TGTGCCAGCAGCTTTATACAGGGGCGATACAATGAGCAGTTCTTC.

This clonotype was recorded many times. The chain joins TRBV18 to TRBJ2-1; TRBD2 agrees at 11 bases. With V trimmed by 5 bases and J by 8 bases, 8 bases remained unmatched. The CDR3 runs to 15 residues. Germline-derived CDR1 and CDR2 are KGHSH and LQKENI. This chain's CDR3 is CASSGTSGTWYEQFF. CDR3 DNA sequence: TGTGCCAGCTCAGGGACTAGCGGTACATGGTATGAGCAGTTCTTC.

Note on this clonotype: Given a much more abundant clone one base away, this may be a read error. The genes are TRBV6-1 and TRBJ2-2, with D perhaps matching TRBD2 (5 bases). CDR3 length: 15 residues. Germline CDR1 is MNHNS and CDR2 is SASEGT. CDR3 sequence: CASSEYWQNTGELLF. CDR3 DNA: TGTGCCAGCAGTGAATATTGGCAGAACACCGGGGAGCTGTTATTT.

This clonotype appeared many times. This chain joins TRBV19 and TRBJ1-5; possibly TRBD1 for D (5 bases). Per the germline V gene, CDR1 is LNHDA and CDR2 is SQIVND (reference sequence). Trimming shortened V by 3 bases and J by 3 bases, and 12 bases separated the two germline ends. There are 15 residues in the CDR3. Here the CDR3 reads CASSMPTDSNQPQHF. CDR3 in DNA: TGTGCCAGTAGTATGCCGACAGATTCCAATCAGCCCCAGCATTTT.

This clonotype has ten or more counts. This chain uses TRBV6-5 with TRBJ2-1; 8 bases fit TRBD2. The CDR3 spans 17 residues. V shed 0 bases, J shed 8 bases, and the junction held 12 bases outside the gene matches. Germline assignment: CDR1 MNHEY and CDR2 SVGAGI. This CDR3 is CASSYSGVGLAGHEQFF. As DNA, the CDR3 is TGTGCCAGCAGTTACTCGGGGGTTGGGCTAGCGGGCCATGAGCAGTTCTTC.

The V call is TRBV20-1, the J call TRBJ2-1; 14 bases are shared with TRBD2. Germline V gene lookup returns CDR1 DFQATT and CDR2 SNEGSKA (reference sequence). Trimming removed 4 bases from V and 6 bases from J; junction bases left unmatched: 8. The CDR3 has 16 amino acids. CDR3 region: CSAKRLAGGSSNEQFF. CDR3 DNA sequence: TGCAGTGCTAAAAGACTAGCGGGAGGGTCTTCCAATGAGCAGTTCTTC.

This clonotype was observed many times. This chain joins TRBV6-1 and TRBJ2-3; 8 positions agree with TRBD1. From germline, CDR1 is MNHNS and CDR2 SASEGT. V was clipped by 0 bases and J by 1 base; unmatched bases: 3. The length of the CDR3 is 16 residues. Here the CDR3 reads CASSEAPGQGTDTQYF. The DNA for the CDR3 is TGTGCCAGCAGTGAAGCGCCGGGACAGGGCACAGATACGCAGTATTTT.

To note about this clonotype: One base away lies a much larger clone, so this may be a sequencing read error. This rearrangement joins TRBV7-9 to TRBJ2-1; a possible D gene is TRBD2 (5 bases). Trimming cost V 6 bases and J 13 bases, with 16 bases left between them. CDR3 size: 12 residues. In germline, CDR1 is SEHNR, CDR2 FQNEAQ (reference sequence). In DNA form, the CDR3 reads TGTGCCAGCAGGCGGGCGCCAGAGACCCAGTTCTTC. Protein: CASRRAPETQFF. Supplemented by reference TRBV7-9 and TRBJ2-1, the full variable domain reads DTGVSQNPRHKITKRGQNVTFRCDPISEHNRLYWYRQTLGQGPEFLTYFQNEAQLEKSRLLSDRFSAERPKGSFSTLEIQRTEQGDSAMYLCASRRAPETQFFGPGTRLTVL.

This clonotype has a handful of counts. This CDR3 is CASSWQKPGQAGELFF. CDR3 sequence (DNA): TGTGCCAGCAGTTGGCAGAAACCTGGGCAAGCCGGGGAGCTGTTTTTT. The chain employs TRBV6-2 or TRBV6-3 and TRBJ2-2; no clear D. CDR1 and CDR2 from the germline V gene are MNHEY and SVGEGT. The CDR3 runs to 16 residues. Trimming stripped 4 bases from V and 6 bases from J, with 18 bases between.

At least ten counts were recorded for this clonotype. The genes are TRBV6-2 or TRBV6-3 and TRBJ2-6; no firm D call. The V and J ends lost 2 bases and 0 bases respectively, with 5 bases between them. This CDR3 has 15 amino acids. Germline V CDR1 and CDR2: MNHEY, SVGEGT. The CDR3: CASSYEFSGANVLTF. The DNA of the CDR3 is TGTGCCAGCAGTTACGAGTTCTCTGGGGCCAACGTCCTGACTTTC.

J is TRBJ2-3 and V is TRBV9; D remains unclear. Germline V gene lookup returns CDR1 SGDLS and CDR2 YYNGEE. With 4 bases removed from V and 4 bases from J, the gap between germline ends came to 13 bases. The CDR3 totals 14 residues. The CDR3: CASSRGPSADTQYF. CDR3 coding DNA: TGTGCCAGCAGCAGAGGACCATCGGCAGATACGCAGTATTTT.

This chain's CDR3 is CSVATSGFYEQYF. CDR3 nucleotides: TGCAGCGTTGCGACTAGCGGGTTCTACGAGCAGTACTTC. The chain has TRBV29-1 and TRBJ2-7, with TRBD2 identical over 10 bases. The germline V gene has CDR1 SQVTM and CDR2 ANQGSEA. CDR3 length: 13 residues. Losses at the gene ends were 4 bases for V and 3 bases for J; bases not matched to a gene: 3.

Here the CDR3 reads CASSLYGRRPSPYEQYF. The CDR3 region has the DNA TGTGCCAGCAGCTTATATGGACGACGGCCCTCCCCCTACGAGCAGTACTTC. The chain couples TRBV7-8 to TRBJ2-7, with D uncertain. The CDR3 is 17 amino acids. Germline CDR1 and CDR2: SGHVS and FQNEAQ. V lost 2 bases and J lost 2, with 19 bases in between.

This clonotype appeared many times. The V and J genes are TRBV2 and TRBJ1-5, with D possibly matching TRBD1 (6 bases). V gave up 2 bases and J gave up 7 bases, with 12 bases separating them. The CDR3 length is 14 residues. Germline V CDR1 and CDR2: SNHLY, FYNNEI. The CDR3, as DNA: TGTGCCAGCAGTGAACTATCGGGGGCCCAGCCCCAGCATTTT. This translates into CASSELSGAQPQHF.

This clonotype was seen only a few times. The J gene is TRBJ1-5, the V gene TRBV20-1; no firm D call. The germline CDR1 and CDR2 sequences are DFQATT and SNEGSKA (reference sequence). The CDR3 has 12 amino acids. V dropped 6 bases and J dropped 6 bases, with 12 bases sitting between them. CDR3 in DNA: TGCAGTGCCTTAGACACGCGTCAGCCCCAGCATTTT. Amino acid sequence: CSALDTRQPQHF.

This clonotype was seen repeatedly, ten times or more. V and J are TRBV28 and TRBJ2-3; 13 positions agree with TRBD2. CDR1 and CDR2 (germline): MDHEN, SYDVKM. Trimming cost V 5 bases and J 2 bases; bases outside gene matches: 4. The CDR3 runs 16 residues. The chain's CDR3 is CASSAGLAGHTDTQYF. In DNA form, the CDR3 reads TGTGCCAGCAGTGCGGGACTAGCGGGGCACACAGATACGCAGTATTTT.

Notes on this clonotype: This sequence is one base from a far larger clone and is likely a read error. V usage is TRBV28 and J usage is TRBJ2-5; 12 bases fit TRBD1. The DNA end is more similar to TRBJ2-1, so the J call may be wrong. CDR1 is MDHEN and CDR2 is SYDVKM in the germline V gene. The CDR3 spans 15 residues. Here the CDR3 reads CASHEEGTGGSEQFF. CDR3 nucleotides: TGTGCCAGTCATGAAGAAGGGACAGGGGGCTCCGAGCAGTTCTTC.

This chain joins TRBV4-1 and TRBJ1-6; the D is unclear. The CDR3 contains 15 residues. V was pared by 0 bases and J by 7 bases, with 10 bases between. Germline CDR1 and CDR2: MGHRA and YSYEKL. The CDR3 region is CASSQEPSVNSPLHF. In DNA, the CDR3 is TGCGCCAGCAGCCAAGAGCCCAGCGTAAATTCACCCCTCCACTTT.

Many counts were recorded for this clonotype. This chain joins TRBV12-3 or TRBV12-4 and TRBJ2-5, with D uncertain. V was pared by 2 bases and J by 3 bases, with 10 bases between. The CDR3 runs 14 residues. Written as DNA, the CDR3 is TGTGCCAGCAGTTTATCCCCTCCTGAAGAGACCCAGTACTTC. This translates into CASSLSPPEETQYF.

This clonotype was seen many times. V gene TRBV27 combines with J gene TRBJ1-2; TRBD1 might be the D (5 bases). Trimming pared 0 bases from V and 6 bases from J, leaving 20 bases between. Germline V gene data show CDR1 as MNHEY and CDR2 as SMNVEV (reference sequence). CDR3 length equals 17 residues. CDR3 sequence reads: CASSLSIKSVGRNGYTF. CDR3 bases: TGTGCCAGCAGTTTATCGATAAAGTCCGTGGGGCGGAATGGCTACACCTTC.

This clonotype was seen a handful of times. The V gene is TRBV20-1, the J gene TRBJ2-1, with 8 bases aligning to TRBD2. Losses at the gene ends were 5 bases for V and 9 bases for J; bases not matched to a gene: 3. CDR1 is DFQATT, CDR2 SNEGSKA, per germline (reference sequence). The CDR3 is 11 amino acids. In DNA, the CDR3 is TGCAGTGCTGGGACTAGGAGTGAGCAGTTCTTC. Translating gives CSAGTRSEQFF.